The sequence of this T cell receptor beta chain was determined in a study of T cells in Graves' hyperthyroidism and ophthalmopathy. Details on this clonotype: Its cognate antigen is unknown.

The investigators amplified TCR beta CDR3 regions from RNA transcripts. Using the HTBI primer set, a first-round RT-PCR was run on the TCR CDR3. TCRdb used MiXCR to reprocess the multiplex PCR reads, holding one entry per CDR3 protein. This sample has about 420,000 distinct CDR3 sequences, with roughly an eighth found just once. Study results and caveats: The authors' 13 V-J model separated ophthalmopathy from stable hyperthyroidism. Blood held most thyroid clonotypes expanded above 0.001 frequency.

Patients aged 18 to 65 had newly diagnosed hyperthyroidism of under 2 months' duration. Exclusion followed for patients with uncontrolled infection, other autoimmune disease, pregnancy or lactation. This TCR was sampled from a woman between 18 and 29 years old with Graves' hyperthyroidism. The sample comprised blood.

The CDR3 bases are TGTGCCAGCACCATGATCGGAAGAAGGGAGACCCAGTACTTC. Protein sequence: CASTMIGRRETQYF. The chain is built from TRBV7-2 and TRBJ2-5; D not certain. This CDR3 has 14 residues. Deletions cut 7 bases from V and 5 bases from J, with 17 bases between. Per germline, CDR1 SGHTA and CDR2 FQGNSA.